This T cell receptor (beta chain) originates from a study of cytomegalovirus exposure and HLA in healthy donors. The germline gives CDR1 SGHRS, CDR2 YFSETQ. The germline V and J ends were trimmed by 2 bases and 5 bases, with 12 bases remaining between them. The CDR3 consists of 14 residues. Study-level results: Earlier findings revealed that most TCR beta V segments proved productive either about 90% or about 30% of the time.

Comment on this clone: Its target is not known.

The PCR made use of 60 Vbeta and 13 Jbeta primers. TCRdb keeps only in-frame clones here, not all; method: immunoSEQ multiplex PCR. The profile shows fewer than 250,000 clones, roughly 80% of them singletons. The receptor comes from a woman under 40 in good health and CMV-seropositive. The specimen sequenced was PBMCs. J is TRBJ2-3 and V is TRBV5-1; D perhaps matches TRBD1 (5 bases). The CDR3 DNA reads as TGCGCCAGCAGCTTAGGGGTACCCAGAGATACGCAGTATTTT. Amino acid sequence: CASSLGVPRDTQYF.